These T cell receptor beta chains were read from a single sample in a study of CD8+CD57+ T cells in acquired aplastic anemia. TCRdb reanalysed the reads using MiXCR and keeps one entry per CDR3 protein. The profile shows under 250,000 distinct CDR3 sequences, approximately 45% of them singletons. The sample consisted of sorted CD4+, CD8+, or CD8+CD57+ T cells (not recorded which) from PBMCs. The receptors stem from a human donor with aplastic anemia. The CDR3 runs from the conserved cysteine through the conserved F or W. A D gene is named only where the DNA matches it firmly. The listing skips clone size in some rows; elsewhere it reads once, few, many or a size class.

TRBD2	-	TRBJ2-1	TRBV13	CASSLTSGDYNEQFF
-	many	TRBJ2-7	TRBV7-8	CASSSTDGTYEQYF
-	-	TRBJ1-2	TRBV19	CASSPRGGYTF
-	many	TRBJ2-5	TRBV6-1	CASSESTGNQETQYF
-	-	TRBJ2-2	TRBV2	CASSSNGQNTGELFF
-	few	TRBJ2-1	TRBV3-1	CASSQVWDYNEQFF
-	-	TRBJ2-7	TRBV10-1	CASSDGQRAWEQYF
-	many	TRBJ2-2	TRBV6-5	CASSSSGMGTGELFF
TRBD1	-	TRBJ1-2	TRBV7-3	CASSHLGQGVGYTF
-	many	TRBJ1-5	TRBV27	CASSLSQPNQPQHF
-	-	TRBJ1-1	TRBV29-1	CSGVNTEAFF
-	-	TRBJ1-2	TRBV2	CARLKGTNYGYTF
TRBD1	-	TRBJ2-2	TRBV6-2/TRBV6-3	CASSTGGNGELFF
-	many	TRBJ1-2	TRBV6-5	CASSLSGVGYGYTF
TRBD2	-	TRBJ2-3	TRBV9	CASSALGGAGEDTQYF
-	many	TRBJ1-1	TRBV6-5	CASSRREATEAFF
-	many	TRBJ1-5	TRBV7-8	CASSSANQPQHF
TRBD2	-	TRBJ2-2	TRBV30	CAWSRSLAGETRELFF
-	-	TRBJ1-6	TRBV10-3	CAISDGGSPLHF
-	-	TRBJ1-1	TRBV7-9	CASSLEWGTEAFF
-	-	TRBJ1-1	TRBV7-6	CASSLGIPKNTEAFF
TRBD1	-	TRBJ2-4	TRBV7-6	CASSFSPGQGSLNF
-	-	TRBJ1-1	TRBV2	CASRLGGYETGPGTEAFF
-	-	TRBJ1-3	TRBV9	CASSVVPGAGNTIYF
TRBD1	-	TRBJ2-1	TRBV7-2	CASSLTGGMNEQFF
TRBD1	many	TRBJ2-5	TRBV7-9	CASSPGTGEETQYF
TRBD2	many	TRBJ2-7	TRBV19	CASSIKDRLAGAYEQYF
-	-	TRBJ2-3	TRBV20-1	CSASGELDTQYF
-	many	TRBJ1-1	TRBV10-3	CAISEDTEAFF
TRBD2	many	TRBJ2-7	TRBV6-5	CASSQAGDPYEQYF
TRBD1	once	TRBJ1-3	TRBV2	CASSGQGGSGNTIYF
TRBD1	many	TRBJ2-1	TRBV9	CASSGTGVRVYEQFF
-	-	TRBJ2-7	TRBV20-1	CSALFPGQTFYEQYF
-	many	TRBJ2-5	TRBV4-3	CASSEQLARETQYF
-	-	TRBJ1-6	TRBV24-1	CATSDRGTRDNF
-	many	TRBJ1-6	TRBV14	CASSQQFYNSPLHF
-	-	TRBJ2-3	TRBV20-1	CSAPAGLSDTQYF